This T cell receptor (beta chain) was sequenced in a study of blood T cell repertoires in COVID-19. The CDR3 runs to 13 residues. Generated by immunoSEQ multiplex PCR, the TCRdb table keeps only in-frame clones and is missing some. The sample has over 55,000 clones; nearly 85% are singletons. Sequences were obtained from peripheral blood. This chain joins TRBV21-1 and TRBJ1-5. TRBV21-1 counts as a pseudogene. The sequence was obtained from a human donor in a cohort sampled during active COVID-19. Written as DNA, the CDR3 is TGTGCCAGCAGCAAAGGTGACTGTCAGCCCCAGCATTTT. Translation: CASSKGDCQPQHF.